This note documents a single TCR beta chain sequence. From germline, CDR1 is MNHEY and CDR2 SVGEGT. The CDR3 contains 15 residues. The V end was cut by 4 bases, the J end by 2 bases, with 15 bases between. This entry belongs to a study of blood T cell repertoires in COVID-19. Study information: The United States, Italy and Spain supplied acute and convalescent COVID-19 samples. The analysed material was cDNA or gDNA that came from T cells, B-cell-depleted T cells, or PBMCs.

Authors' methods: For nucleated cells, counts were estimated from reference gene primer amplification. Using immunoSEQ multiplex PCR, the repertoire was profiled, and TCRdb retains in-frame clones only, with some absent. From that table come the V and J calls and clone size; the DNA was used to work out D and trimming. The sample carries fewer than 95,000 clones, approximately 90% recorded once. Specimen: peripheral blood. The chain uses TRBV6-2 or TRBV6-3 and TRBJ2-7; possible D gene TRBD1, 5 bases. The TCR comes from a man in his fifties with active or convalescent COVID-19. This CDR3 reads CASSLRGRSTYEQYF. The DNA of the CDR3 is TGTGCCAGCAGTTTAAGGGGCAGAAGTACCTACGAGCAGTACTTC.